The present TCR beta chain was sequenced within a study of CD8+ T cells in alopecia areata. Points from the study as a whole: Lesional scalp displayed greater clonality than normal scalp, most notably in alopecia totalis/universalis. Resident alphabeta T-cell populations of normal skin are likewise subject to sequencing in scalp samples. Unlike in mice, where it was clearer, TCR sharing across patients was less clear, possibly HLA-related.

A word on this clone: Its target is unknown.

Sorting of PBMCs yielded the CD4+ and CD8+ T cells. cDNA prepared by RNA extraction and subsequent reverse transcription served as the template for sequencing. Sequenced by immunoSEQ multiplex PCR; TCRdb stores in-frame clones only, minus some. The profile shows 150,000 to 200,000 clones, 50% to 65% of them singletons. The length of the CDR3 is 13 residues. Germline V gene data show CDR1 as PRHDT and CDR2 as FYEKMQ (reference sequence). With 6 bases removed from V and 7 bases from J, the gap between germline ends came to 12 bases. The rearrangement uses TRBV13 and TRBJ1-4; D is undetermined. The sequenced sample was CD4+ T cells sorted from blood. This sequence originates from a human donor in good health. CDR3 loop: CASRSHGTEKLFF. Written as DNA, the CDR3 is TGTGCCAGCAGGTCCCATGGCACTGAAAAACTGTTTTTT.